The next 25 T cell receptor beta chains were all read from a single sample in a study of control samples from healthy donors and cancer patients. Sequencing was performed with immunoSEQ multiplex PCR; in TCRdb, only in-frame clones are kept and a portion is missing. The sample records 180,000 or so clones, around 95% being singletons. What was sequenced was blood. These receptors all come from a woman in her fifties or sixties in good health.

The CDR3 bases are TGTGCCAGCAGCTTATTCGGGGGGCCGAACACTGAAGCTTTCTTT. Translating gives CASSLFGGPNTEAFF. The chain uses TRBV7-6 and TRBJ1-1; D possibly corresponds to TRBD1 (6 bases). Germline CDR1 reads SGHVS; CDR2 reads FNYEAQ. CDR3 length equals 15 residues. V dropped 2 bases and J dropped 1 base, with 11 bases sitting between them.

The chain links TRBV6-1 to TRBJ2-3, with a possible D match to TRBD1 (6 bases). The V end was cut by 2 bases, the J end by 4 bases, with 13 bases between. CDR3 length: 15 residues. The germline CDR1 and CDR2 sequences are MNHNS and SASEGT. The CDR3 DNA reads as TGTGCCAGCAGTGAAAGGCTCAGGGGCTCAGATACGCAGTATTTT. Amino acids: CASSERLRGSDTQYF.

This rearrangement joins TRBV11-3 to TRBJ2-1; TRBD1 matches at 12 bases. Trimming at V came to 4 bases and at J to 9 bases, leaving 10 bases not matched to a gene. This CDR3 comprises 16 residues. Germline values: CDR1 SGHNT, CDR2 YENEEA. CDR3 protein: CASSSEPGTGGGEQFF. The CDR3 coding sequence is TGTGCCAGCAGCTCAGAACCCGGGACAGGGGGCGGTGAGCAGTTCTTC.

The rearrangement uses TRBV10-3 and TRBJ1-4, with 11 bases identical to TRBD1. Germline lookup yields CDR1 ENHRY and CDR2 SYGVKD. Germline trimming cut 1 base from V and 7 bases from J; bases unmatched to any gene: 5. CDR3 length equals 16 residues. In DNA, the CDR3 is TGTGCCATCAGTGAGTTGGGGGACAGGGGGACTGAAAAACTGTTTTTT. It is translated as CAISELGDRGTEKLFF.

Concerning this clone: This sample also contains other DNA sequences that code for the same CDR3. The chain links TRBV18 to TRBJ1-1; D remains unclear. Germline assignment: CDR1 KGHSH and CDR2 LQKENI. The CDR3 consists of 13 residues. Trimming removed 0 bases at V and 1 base at J, with 3 bases between. Here the CDR3 reads CASSPPGNTEAFF. For the CDR3, the DNA is TGTGCCAGCTCACCACCCGGGAACACTGAAGCTTTCTTT.

The chain uses TRBV7-2 and TRBJ2-7; the match to TRBD2 covers 8 bases. Unmatched junction bases numbered 12, after V lost 5 bases and J lost 0 bases. The germline V gene encodes CDR1 SGHTA and CDR2 FQGNSA. The CDR3 contains 17 residues. CDR3 residues: CASSLSIQAGDSYEQYF. CDR3 DNA: TGTGCCAGCAGCCTCTCCATTCAAGCGGGGGACTCCTACGAGCAGTACTTC.

This chain uses TRBV18 with TRBJ2-3; D remains ambiguous. The germline gives CDR1 KGHSH, CDR2 LQKENI. V was shortened by 6 bases and J by 2 bases, with 12 bases between the two germline ends. This CDR3 has 14 residues. CDR3 loop: CASSTRTHTDTQYF. In nucleotides, the CDR3 is TGTGCCAGCTCTACACGCACACACACAGATACGCAGTATTTT.

This clone was detected only once. This sequence joins TRBV9 and TRBJ1-6; tentative D call: TRBD1 (5 bases). V shed 3 bases and J shed 5 bases, with 12 bases lying between them. From germline, CDR1 is SGDLS and CDR2 YYNGEE. The CDR3 covers 15 residues. The CDR3 protein is CASSAGRSNNSPLHF. Here the CDR3 DNA reads TGTGCCAGCAGCGCGGGGCGGTCGAATAATTCACCCCTCCACTTT.

The rearrangement links TRBV5-1 to TRBJ1-2; no firm D call. Germline V gene lookup returns CDR1 SGHRS and CDR2 YFSETQ. CDR3 length equals 15 residues. With 0 bases removed from V and 0 bases from J, the gap between germline ends came to 9 bases. The CDR3 reads CASSLGQSANYGYTF. Here the CDR3 DNA reads TGCGCCAGCAGCTTGGGGCAGTCCGCTAACTATGGCTACACCTTC.

V gene TRBV2 combines with J gene TRBJ2-1; 9 nucleotides agree with TRBD1. From germline, CDR1 is SNHLY and CDR2 FYNNEI. The CDR3 has 13 residues. J gave up 7 bases and V 3 bases, and 1 base lay outside the gene matches. DNA for the CDR3: TGTGCCAGCAGTGAGGACAGGGGAAATGAGCAGTTCTTC. This sequence encodes CASSEDRGNEQFF.

The chain has TRBV7-2 and TRBJ2-7, with D perhaps TRBD2 (6 bases). The V gene's germline CDR1 is SGHTA and CDR2 FQGNSA. The CDR3 is made up of 17 amino acids. V was shortened by 1 base and J by 6 bases, with 22 bases between the two germline ends. The CDR3: CASSLGGIAGPNGEQYF. The CDR3, as DNA: TGTGCCAGCAGCTTAGGCGGGATCGCAGGCCCCAACGGCGAGCAGTACTTC.

The chain combines TRBV5-8 with TRBJ2-3; no clear D gene. CDR3 length: 13 amino acids. Deletions cut 2 bases from V and 0 bases from J, with 4 bases between. Germline CDR1 is SGHTS and CDR2 is YDEGEE. The CDR3 coding sequence is TGTGCCAGCAGCTTCGGCAGCACAGATACGCAGTATTTT. Its protein is CASSFGSTDTQYF.

The rearrangement links TRBV5-6 to TRBJ1-6; 10 bases map to TRBD1. The CDR3 is made up of 15 amino acids. J gave up 9 bases and V 0 bases, and 3 bases lay outside the gene matches. In germline, CDR1 is SGHDT, CDR2 YYEEEE. The chain's CDR3 is CASSLGDRGGSPLHF. The CDR3 bases are TGTGCCAGCAGCTTGGGGGACAGGGGTGGTTCACCCCTCCACTTT.

V usage is TRBV10-1 and J usage is TRBJ2-1, with 7 positions matching TRBD1. CDR3 length: 17 amino acids. The J segment lost 1 base and the V segment lost 2 bases, leaving 8 bases of the junction unmatched. Per germline, CDR1 WNHNN and CDR2 SYGVQD (reference sequence). DNA for the CDR3: TGCGCCAGCAGTGAGCGAGACAGGGTAATTTCCTACAATGAGCAGTTCTTC. Amino acids: CASSERDRVISYNEQFF.

The V call is TRBV19, the J call TRBJ1-1; a possible D gene is TRBD1 (6 bases). Looked up from germline, CDR1 is LNHDA and CDR2 is SQIVND (reference sequence). The CDR3 length is 15 residues. The V end was cut by 4 bases, the J end by 4 bases, with 16 bases between. The CDR3 DNA sequence: TGTGCCAGTAGTAAAGGTCGGGGGGCGACCACTGAAGCTTTCTTT. It codes for CASSKGRGATTEAFF.

As regards this clone: One junction end disagrees with the germline gene, perhaps due to a read error. The CDR3 loop is CASNYRVNQPQHF. The CDR3 DNA follows: TGTGCCAGCAATTACAGGGTTAATCAGCCCCAGCATTTT. V and J are TRBV6-2 or TRBV6-3 and TRBJ1-5; TRBD1 might be the D (6 bases). The CDR3 is made up of 13 amino acids. Per germline, CDR1 MNHEY and CDR2 SVGEGT.

The sample holds one count of this clone. The chain links TRBV30 to TRBJ1-2, with 8 positions matching TRBD1. Per the germline V gene, CDR1 is GTSNPN and CDR2 is SVGIG (reference sequence). The junction had 6 bases not matched to a gene; V was cut back by 5 bases and J by 4 bases. The CDR3 contains 13 residues. The CDR3: CAWEPGGGYGYTF. CDR3 DNA sequence: TGTGCCTGGGAACCAGGGGGCGGCTATGGCTACACCTTC.

The CDR3 loop reads CASSFGRGIEKLFF. The CDR3 nucleotides read TGTGCCAGCAGCTTCGGCAGGGGGATAGAAAAACTGTTTTTT. The chain couples TRBV7-9 to TRBJ1-4; 7 nucleotides line up with TRBD1. Trimming removed 3 bases from V and 8 bases from J; junction bases left unmatched: 6. The CDR3 consists of 14 residues. The germline gives CDR1 SEHNR, CDR2 FQNEAQ (reference sequence).

For this clone: Lacking the conserved final phenylalanine or tryptophan, this CDR3 likely reflects a read error. The limits of the CDR3 on the DNA are not certain, so only TCRdb's listed CDR3 is given. The genes are TRBV5-3 and TRBJ2-7; the D call in the table, TRBD1, was not verified against the DNA. TRBV5-3 is filed as an ORF, its function uncertain. The CDR3 is 16 amino acids long, termini counted. CDR3 residues: CARTLSGRQGTPRFRL.

The gene calls are TRBV3-1 (or the pseudogene TRBV3-2) and TRBJ2-3; 8 bases are shared with TRBD2. The CDR3 consists of 18 residues. The V gene's germline CDR1 is LGHDT and CDR2 YNNKEL (reference sequence). Losses at the gene ends were 0 bases for V and 2 bases for J; bases not matched to a gene: 10. In nucleotides, the CDR3 is TGTGCCAGCAGCCAAGATGGAATTCGGGGGGGGTACACAGATACGCAGTATTTT. The encoded protein is CASSQDGIRGGYTDTQYF.

This clone was observed a handful of times. This chain links TRBV6-1 with TRBJ1-2; 10 nucleotides align to TRBD1. Per the germline V gene, CDR1 is MNHNS and CDR2 is SASEGT. The trim removed 3 bases at V and 0 bases at J, leaving 7 bases unmatched. This CDR3 region has 17 residues. The CDR3 here is CASSEQTGGYANYGYTF. The CDR3, as DNA: TGTGCCAGCAGTGAGCAGACAGGGGGCTACGCTAACTATGGCTACACCTTC.

The table lists this clone with a count of one. CDR3 DNA sequence: TGTGCCAGCAGTAAAGTTACCACATACTACAATGAGCAGTTCTTC. It specifies CASSKVTTYYNEQFF. The J gene is TRBJ2-1, the V gene TRBV5-8; D uncertain. V lost 5 bases, J lost 3 bases, and 15 bases lay in between. The CDR3 is 15 amino acids. CDR1 is SGHTS, CDR2 YDEGEE, per germline.

The CDR3 sequence: CASSRNRGETQYF. The CDR3 DNA reads TGTGCCAGCAGCCGGAATCGAGGAGAGACCCAGTACTTC. V and J are TRBV7-8 and TRBJ2-5; no clear D. Germline CDR1 and CDR2: SGHVS and FQNEAQ. V was clipped by 5 bases and J by 4 bases, with 11 bases between them. The CDR3 length is 13 residues. The variable domain in full, completed from reference TRBV7-8 and TRBJ2-5, reads GAGVSQSPRYKVAKRGQDVALRCDPISGHVSLFWYQQALGQGPEFLTYFQNEAQLDKSGLPSDRFFAERPEGSVSTLKIQRTQQEDSAVYLCASSRNRGETQYFGPGTRLLVL.

On this clone: Germline is not matched at one junction end, which may reflect a read error. This chain joins TRBV7-7 and TRBJ2-3; D may be TRBD1 or TRBD2 (5 bases each). Germline V CDR1 and CDR2: SSHAT, FNYEAQ (reference sequence). The CDR3 is made up of 15 amino acids. The CDR3 DNA is TGTGCTAGCAGTTCCGGGACCCACCGGACAGATACGCAGTATTTT. It codes for CASSSGTHRTDTQYF.

The chain links TRBV5-1 to TRBJ1-1; a possible D gene is TRBD1 (6 bases). The CDR3 extends over 18 amino acids. The germline V and J ends were trimmed by 3 bases and 2 bases, with 23 bases remaining between them. Germline lookup yields CDR1 SGHRS and CDR2 YFSETQ. The CDR3, as DNA: TGCGCCAGCAGCTCCGACAGGCTTCGAGCGCTTGGAAACACTGAAGCTTTCTTT. The encoded protein is CASSSDRLRALGNTEAFF.